This T cell receptor (beta chain) comes out of a study of T cells in Graves' hyperthyroidism and ophthalmopathy. At the level of the study: Peripheral blood was collected at initial diagnosis, before any treatment.

What was amplified from RNA transcripts were TCR beta CDR3 regions. The primer set for the first-round RT-PCR of the TCR CDR3 was HTBI. MiXCR was run by TCRdb on the multiplex PCR reads, yielding one entry per CDR3 protein. This table has 300,000 to 400,000 distinct CDR3 sequences, roughly 18% appearing once. Ophthalmopathy cases scored 3 or more on the Clinical Activity Score and 4 or more on NOSPECS grade, with duration below 3 months. This CDR3 is 15 amino acids long. The ends lost 5 bases at V and 2 bases at J; junction bases unmatched: 8. Germline V gives CDR1 SGHRS, CDR2 YFSETQ. This clonotype was detected ten times or more.

The receptor was isolated from a man between 18 and 35 years old with Graves' ophthalmopathy. V usage is TRBV5-1 and J usage is TRBJ2-7; TRBD1 aligns across 9 bases. Specimen: blood. The CDR3: CASSPPGTGTYEQYF. The CDR3 nucleotides read TGCGCCAGCAGTCCGCCCGGGACAGGGACCTACGAGCAGTACTTC.